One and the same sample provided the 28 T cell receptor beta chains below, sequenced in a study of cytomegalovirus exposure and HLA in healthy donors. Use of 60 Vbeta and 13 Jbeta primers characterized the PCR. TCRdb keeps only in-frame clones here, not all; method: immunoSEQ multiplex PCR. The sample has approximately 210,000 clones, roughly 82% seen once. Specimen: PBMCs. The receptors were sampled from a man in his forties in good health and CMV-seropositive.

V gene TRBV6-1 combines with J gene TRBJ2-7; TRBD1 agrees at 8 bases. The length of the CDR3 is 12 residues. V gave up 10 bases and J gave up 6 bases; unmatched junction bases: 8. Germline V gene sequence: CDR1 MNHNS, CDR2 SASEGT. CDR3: CATRTGQSEQYF. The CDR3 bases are TGTGCCACCAGGACAGGGCAGAGCGAGCAGTACTTC.

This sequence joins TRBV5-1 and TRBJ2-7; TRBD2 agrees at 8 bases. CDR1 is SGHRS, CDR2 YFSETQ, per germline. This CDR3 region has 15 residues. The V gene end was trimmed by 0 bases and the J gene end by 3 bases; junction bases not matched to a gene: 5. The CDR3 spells CASSLERTSSYEQYF. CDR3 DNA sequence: TGCGCCAGCAGCTTGGAAAGGACTAGCAGCTACGAGCAGTACTTC. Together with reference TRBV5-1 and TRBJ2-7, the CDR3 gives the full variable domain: KAGVTQTPRYLIKTRGQQVTLSCSPISGHRSVSWYQQTPGQGLQFLFEYFSETQRNKGNFPGRFSGRQFSNSRSEMNVSTLELGDSALYLCASSLERTSSYEQYFGPGTRLTVT.

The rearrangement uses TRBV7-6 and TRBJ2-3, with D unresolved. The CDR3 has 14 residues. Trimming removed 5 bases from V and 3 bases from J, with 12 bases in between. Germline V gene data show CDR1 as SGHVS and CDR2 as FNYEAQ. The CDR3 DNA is TGTGCCAGCAGCCCGAGGCGGATGACAGATACGCAGTATTTT. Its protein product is CASSPRRMTDTQYF.

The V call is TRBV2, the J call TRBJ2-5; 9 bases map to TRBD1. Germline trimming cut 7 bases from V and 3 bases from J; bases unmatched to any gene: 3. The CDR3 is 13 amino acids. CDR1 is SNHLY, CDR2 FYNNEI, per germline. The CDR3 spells CASKRTGEETQYF. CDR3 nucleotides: TGTGCCAGCAAACGGACAGGGGAAGAGACCCAGTACTTC. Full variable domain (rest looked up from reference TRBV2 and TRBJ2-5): EPEVTQTPSHQVTQMGQEVILRCVPISNHLYFYWYRQILGQKVEFLVSFYNNEISEKSEIFDDQFSVERPDGSNFTLKIRSTKLEDSAMYFCASKRTGEETQYFGPGTRLLVL.

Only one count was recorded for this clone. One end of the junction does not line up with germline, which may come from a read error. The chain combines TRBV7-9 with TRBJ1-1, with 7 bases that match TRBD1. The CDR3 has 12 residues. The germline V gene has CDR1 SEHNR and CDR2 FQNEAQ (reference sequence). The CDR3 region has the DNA TGTTCCAGCAGCTGGGACAGATCTGAAGCTTTCTTT. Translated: CSSSWDRSEAFF.

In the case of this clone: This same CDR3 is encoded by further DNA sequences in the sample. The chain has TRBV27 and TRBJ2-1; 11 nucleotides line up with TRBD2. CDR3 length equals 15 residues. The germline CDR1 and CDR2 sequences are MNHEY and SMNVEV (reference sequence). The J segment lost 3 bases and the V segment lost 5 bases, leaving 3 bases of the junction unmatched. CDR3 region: CASSPLAGGYNEQFF. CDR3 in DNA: TGTGCCAGCAGTCCTCTAGCGGGAGGCTACAATGAGCAGTTCTTC.

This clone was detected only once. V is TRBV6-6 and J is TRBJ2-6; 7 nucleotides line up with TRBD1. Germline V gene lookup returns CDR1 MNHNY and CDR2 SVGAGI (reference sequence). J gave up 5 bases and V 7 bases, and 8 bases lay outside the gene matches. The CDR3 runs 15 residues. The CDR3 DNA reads TGTGCCAGCACCGATCGACAGGGAAGGGCCAACGTCCTGACTTTC. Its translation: CASTDRQGRANVLTF.

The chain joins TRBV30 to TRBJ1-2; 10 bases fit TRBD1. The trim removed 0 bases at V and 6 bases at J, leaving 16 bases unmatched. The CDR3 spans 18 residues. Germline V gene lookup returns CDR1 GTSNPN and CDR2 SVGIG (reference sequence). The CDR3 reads CAWSVRVWGQGTSHGYTF. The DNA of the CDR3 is TGTGCCTGGAGTGTACGAGTATGGGGACAGGGGACCTCGCATGGCTACACCTTC.

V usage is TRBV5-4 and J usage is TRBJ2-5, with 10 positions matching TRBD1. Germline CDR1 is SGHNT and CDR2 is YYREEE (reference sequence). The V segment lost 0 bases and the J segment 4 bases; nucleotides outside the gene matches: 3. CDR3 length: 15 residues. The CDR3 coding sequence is TGTGCCAGCAGCTTGGGCGGGACAGGGGTAGAGACCCAGTACTTC. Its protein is CASSLGGTGVETQYF.

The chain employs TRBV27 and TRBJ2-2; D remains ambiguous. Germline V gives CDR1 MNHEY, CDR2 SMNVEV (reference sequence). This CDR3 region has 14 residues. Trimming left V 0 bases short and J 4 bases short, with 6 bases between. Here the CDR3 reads CASSLSYSTGELFF. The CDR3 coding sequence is TGTGCCAGCAGTTTATCGTACAGCACCGGGGAGCTGTTTTTT.

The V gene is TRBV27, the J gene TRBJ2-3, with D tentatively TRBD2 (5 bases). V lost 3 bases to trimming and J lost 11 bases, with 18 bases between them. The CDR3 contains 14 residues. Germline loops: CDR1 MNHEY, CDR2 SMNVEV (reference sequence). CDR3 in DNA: TGTGCCAGCAGTTTTGGACTGTTATTTGGGGTGCAGTATTTT. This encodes CASSFGLLFGVQYF.

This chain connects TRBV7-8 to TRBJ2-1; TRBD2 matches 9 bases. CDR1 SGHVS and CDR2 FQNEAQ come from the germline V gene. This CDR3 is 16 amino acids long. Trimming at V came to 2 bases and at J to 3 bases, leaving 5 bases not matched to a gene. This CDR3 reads CASSLRLAGYYNEQFF. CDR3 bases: TGTGCCAGCAGCTTACGGCTAGCGGGATACTACAATGAGCAGTTCTTC.

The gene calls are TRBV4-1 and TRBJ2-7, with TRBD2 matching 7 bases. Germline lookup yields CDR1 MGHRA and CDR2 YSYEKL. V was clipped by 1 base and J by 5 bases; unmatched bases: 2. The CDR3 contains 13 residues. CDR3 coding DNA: TGCGCCAGCAGCCAAGGACTAGCCCACGAGCAGTACGTC. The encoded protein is CASSQGLAHEQYV.

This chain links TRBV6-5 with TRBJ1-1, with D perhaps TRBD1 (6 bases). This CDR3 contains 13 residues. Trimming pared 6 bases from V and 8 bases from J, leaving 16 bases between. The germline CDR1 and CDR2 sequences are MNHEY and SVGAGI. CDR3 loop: CASSYRQAREAFF. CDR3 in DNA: TGTGCCAGCAGCTATAGACAGGCCAGGGAAGCTTTCTTT.

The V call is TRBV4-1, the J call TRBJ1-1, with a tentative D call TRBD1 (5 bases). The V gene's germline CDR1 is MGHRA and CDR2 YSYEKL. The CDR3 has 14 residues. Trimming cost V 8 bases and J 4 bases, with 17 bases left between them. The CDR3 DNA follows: TGCGCCAGCGGGGGGGATTGGGGAGCCACTGAAGCTTTCTTT. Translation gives CASGGDWGATEAFF.

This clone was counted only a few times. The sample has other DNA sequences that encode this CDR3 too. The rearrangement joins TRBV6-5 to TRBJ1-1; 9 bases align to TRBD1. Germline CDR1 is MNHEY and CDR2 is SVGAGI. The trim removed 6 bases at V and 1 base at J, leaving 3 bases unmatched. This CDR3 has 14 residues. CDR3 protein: CASSPDRGNTEAFF. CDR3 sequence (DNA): TGTGCCAGCAGCCCGGACAGGGGGAACACTGAAGCTTTCTTT.

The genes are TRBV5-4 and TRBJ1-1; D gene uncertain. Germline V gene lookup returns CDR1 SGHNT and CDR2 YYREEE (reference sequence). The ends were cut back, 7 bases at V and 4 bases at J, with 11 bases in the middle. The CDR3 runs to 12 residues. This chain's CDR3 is CASAWAGTEAFF. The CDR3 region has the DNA TGTGCCAGCGCGTGGGCGGGCACTGAAGCTTTCTTT.

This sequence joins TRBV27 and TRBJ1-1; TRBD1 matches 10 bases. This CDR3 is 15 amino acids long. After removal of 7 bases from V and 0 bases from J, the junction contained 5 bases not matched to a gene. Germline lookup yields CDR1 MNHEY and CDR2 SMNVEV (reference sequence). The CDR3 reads CASKGTGVMNTEAFF. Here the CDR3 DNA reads TGTGCCAGCAAAGGGACAGGGGTTATGAACACTGAAGCTTTCTTT.

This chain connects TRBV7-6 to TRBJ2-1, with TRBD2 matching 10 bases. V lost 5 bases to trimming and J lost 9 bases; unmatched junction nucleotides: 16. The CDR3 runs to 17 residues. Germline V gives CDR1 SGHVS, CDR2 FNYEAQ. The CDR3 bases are TGTGCCAGCAGCCCGACTCCAAGCGGGAGGGCCGGGGGTGAGCAGTTCTTC. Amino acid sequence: CASSPTPSGRAGGEQFF.

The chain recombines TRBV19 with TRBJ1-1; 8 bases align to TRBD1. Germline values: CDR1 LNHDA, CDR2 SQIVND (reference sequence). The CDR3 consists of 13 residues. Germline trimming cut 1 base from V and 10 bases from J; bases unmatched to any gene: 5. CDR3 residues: CASSIGDRRVAFF. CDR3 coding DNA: TGTGCCAGTAGTATAGGGGACAGGAGGGTAGCTTTCTTT.

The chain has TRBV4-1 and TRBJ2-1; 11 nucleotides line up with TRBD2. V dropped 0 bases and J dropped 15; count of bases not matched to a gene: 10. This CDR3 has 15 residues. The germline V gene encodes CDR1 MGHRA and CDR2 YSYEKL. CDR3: CASSQDERLAGLGFF. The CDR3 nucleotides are TGCGCCAGCAGCCAAGATGAGCGACTAGCGGGACTGGGGTTCTTC.

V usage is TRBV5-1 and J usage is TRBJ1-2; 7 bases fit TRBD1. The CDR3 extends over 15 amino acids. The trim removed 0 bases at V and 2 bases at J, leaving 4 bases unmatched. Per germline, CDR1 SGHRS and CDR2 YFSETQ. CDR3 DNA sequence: TGCGCCAGCAGCTTGGTTTCGACAGGGAACTATGGCTACACCTTC. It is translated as CASSLVSTGNYGYTF.

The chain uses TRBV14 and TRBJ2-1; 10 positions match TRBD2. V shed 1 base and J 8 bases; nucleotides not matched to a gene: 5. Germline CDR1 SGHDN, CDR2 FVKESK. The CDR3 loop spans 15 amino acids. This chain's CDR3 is CASSQGLAGLYEQFF. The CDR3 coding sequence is TGTGCCAGCAGCCAAGGACTAGCGGGTTTGTATGAGCAGTTCTTC. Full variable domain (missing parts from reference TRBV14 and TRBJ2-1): EAGVTQFPSHSVIEKGQTVTLRCDPISGHDNLYWYRRVMGKEIKFLLHFVKESKQDESGMPNNRFLAERTGGTYSTLKVQPAELEDSGVYFCASSQGLAGLYEQFFGPGTRLTVL.

The CDR3 here is CASSESGQLYEQYF. The DNA of the CDR3 is TGTGCCAGCAGTGAATCAGGACAGCTCTACGAGCAGTACTTC. V is TRBV25-1 and J is TRBJ2-5; tentatively, D is TRBD1 (6 bases). The last part of the DNA fits TRBJ2-7 better; the J call may be wrong. The CDR3 totals 14 residues. Germline CDR1 and CDR2: MGHDK and SYGVNS.

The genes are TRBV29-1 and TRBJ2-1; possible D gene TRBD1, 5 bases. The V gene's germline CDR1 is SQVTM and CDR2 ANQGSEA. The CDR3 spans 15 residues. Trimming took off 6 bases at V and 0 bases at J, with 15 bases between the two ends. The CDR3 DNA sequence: TGCAGCGTCGTACCGACAGAGCCCTCCTACAATGAGCAGTTCTTC. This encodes CSVVPTEPSYNEQFF.

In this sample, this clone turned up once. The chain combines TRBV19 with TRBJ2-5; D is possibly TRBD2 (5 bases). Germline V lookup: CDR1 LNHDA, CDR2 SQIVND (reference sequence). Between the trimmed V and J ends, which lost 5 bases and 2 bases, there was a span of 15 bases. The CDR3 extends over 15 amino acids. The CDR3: CASSPGLTQQETQYF. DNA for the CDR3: TGTGCCAGTAGTCCCGGACTCACACAGCAAGAGACCCAGTACTTC.

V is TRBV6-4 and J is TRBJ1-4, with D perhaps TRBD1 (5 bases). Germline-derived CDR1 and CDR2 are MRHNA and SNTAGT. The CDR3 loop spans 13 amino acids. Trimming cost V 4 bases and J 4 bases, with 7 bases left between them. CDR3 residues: CASSGQFNEKLFF. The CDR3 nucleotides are TGTGCCAGCAGTGGACAGTTTAATGAAAAACTGTTTTTT.

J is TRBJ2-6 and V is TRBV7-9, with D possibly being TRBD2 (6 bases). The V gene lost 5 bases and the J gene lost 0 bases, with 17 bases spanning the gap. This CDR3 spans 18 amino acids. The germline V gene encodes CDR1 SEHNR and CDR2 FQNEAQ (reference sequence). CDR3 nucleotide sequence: TGTGCCAGCAGCCCAACTAGCTCTGCCTTCTCTGGGGCCAACGTCCTGACTTTC. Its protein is CASSPTSSAFSGANVLTF.